This TCR beta chain stems from a study of cytomegalovirus exposure and HLA in healthy donors. Study-level points and caveats: In vitro work confirmed that a few CMV-associated chains recognize CMV antigens. Overall, under 200 TCR beta chains were annotated as cytomegalovirus-associated. Most TCRs appeared rarely, but some public TCRs recurred in many donors.

As to this clone: Its antigen is as yet unknown.

Sequencing was performed with immunoSEQ multiplex PCR; in TCRdb, only in-frame clones are kept and a portion is missing. The repertoire holds roughly 250,000 clones, about 87% seen once, with around 2.6% in the top ten. The donors were part of the roughly 130-subject validation cohort, which stood apart from the roughly 670-subject first cohort. This TCR was sampled from a man aged 18 to 29 in good health and CMV-seronegative. The specimen sequenced was PBMCs.

Here the CDR3 reads CASSQAWTNPKYEQYF. The CDR3 DNA follows: TGCGCCAGCAGCCAAGCCTGGACAAATCCTAAATACGAGCAGTACTTC. The V and J genes are TRBV4-3 and TRBJ2-7; TRBD1 might be the D (5 bases). V lost 1 base, J lost 4 bases, and 17 bases lay in between. Germline V gives CDR1 LGHNA, CDR2 YSLEER. The CDR3 length is 16 residues.